The 26 T cell receptor beta chains given below trace back to one sample, sequenced in a study of OX40 agonist ivuxolimab in advanced cancers. Clones were sequenced by immunoSEQ multiplex PCR, and TCRdb holds only the in-frame ones, with some missing. The sample has about 28,000 clones, less than 90% seen once. The specimen comprised CD4+ or CD8+ T cells sorted from blood, sampled in a trial of the OX40 agonist ivuxolimab. The receptors were gathered from an adult with an advanced solid tumor such as melanoma, head and neck, liver or kidney cancer.

The V and J genes are TRBV10-1 and TRBJ2-1; weak D call: TRBD2 (6 bases). The V end lost 6 bases, the J end lost 5 bases, and 11 bases lay between the germline ends. This CDR3 is built from 13 residues. Germline assignment: CDR1 WNHNN and CDR2 SYGVQD (reference sequence). This CDR3 reads CASSGPGDNEQFF. The CDR3 DNA reads as TGCGCCAGCAGCGGACCGGGGGACAATGAGCAGTTCTTC.

The V gene is TRBV10-3, the J gene TRBJ2-7; D unresolved. With 10 bases removed from V and 4 bases from J, the gap between germline ends came to 20 bases. Looked up from germline, CDR1 is ENHRY and CDR2 is SYGVKD. The CDR3 is made up of 14 amino acids. The CDR3 loop is CASRDGLHEYEQYF. The CDR3 region has the DNA TGTGCCAGCAGAGATGGGTTGCACGAATACGAGCAGTACTTC.

The genes are TRBV4-2 and TRBJ1-1; no definite D call. V shed 6 bases and J shed 2 bases, with 7 bases lying between them. Germline V gene sequence: CDR1 LGHNA, CDR2 YNFKEQ. The CDR3 is 12 amino acids. The CDR3 coding sequence is TGTGCCAGCAGGGCGCGCAACACTGAAGCTTTCTTT. This translates into CASRARNTEAFF.

The gene calls are TRBV9 and TRBJ1-2; possibly TRBD1 for D (5 bases). This CDR3 spans 15 amino acids. Germline CDR1 reads SGDLS; CDR2 reads YYNGEE. Trimming removed 0 bases at V and 4 bases at J, with 13 bases between. The chain's CDR3 is CASSVGSQGPYGYTF. The CDR3 DNA sequence: TGTGCCAGCAGCGTAGGTTCCCAGGGACCCTATGGCTACACCTTC.

The V gene is TRBV30, the J gene TRBJ2-7, with 12 bases lining up with TRBD2. This CDR3 has 16 amino acids. With 3 bases clipped from V and 4 bases from J, the junction kept 10 bases outside the gene matches. Per the germline V gene, CDR1 is GTSNPN and CDR2 is SVGIG (reference sequence). The DNA for the CDR3 is TGTGCCTGGAGGCCTCTAGCGGGGGGGCGCCAATACGAGCAGTACTTC. It is translated as CAWRPLAGGRQYEQYF.

The rearrangement uses TRBV11-2 and TRBJ1-2; no reliable D call. CDR3 size: 14 residues. Germline V gene data show CDR1 as SGHAT and CDR2 as FQNNGV. The ends were cut back, 0 bases at V and 7 bases at J, with 12 bases in the middle. The CDR3 is CASSLDSRFRGYTF. The CDR3 DNA follows: TGTGCCAGCAGCTTAGATAGTAGGTTCCGTGGCTACACCTTC.

In this sample, this clone turned up once. The chain couples TRBV28 to TRBJ1-4; the D gene is possibly TRBD1 (6 bases). The V end was cut by 5 bases, the J end by 6 bases, with 13 bases between. Looked up from germline, CDR1 is MDHEN and CDR2 is SYDVKM. This CDR3 is built from 14 residues. CDR3 sequence reads: CASSQGTSYEKLFF. The CDR3 region has the DNA TGTGCCAGCAGTCAAGGGACATCTTATGAAAAACTGTTTTTT.

The chain employs TRBV10-3 and TRBJ2-5; D gene unclear. This CDR3 is 15 amino acids long. Germline lookup yields CDR1 ENHRY and CDR2 SYGVKD. Deletions cut 9 bases from V and 5 bases from J, with 22 bases between. The CDR3 coding sequence is TGTGCCATGATCGAAGGTTCTCCAAAGTCGGAGACCCAGTACTTC. This encodes CAMIEGSPKSETQYF.

The V call is TRBV2, the J call TRBJ2-7; no definite D call. This CDR3 is 12 amino acids long. Trimming took off 4 bases at V and 4 bases at J, with 8 bases between the two ends. Germline-derived CDR1 and CDR2 are SNHLY and FYNNEI. The DNA for the CDR3 is TGTGCCAGCAGTGGAGATCAGTACGAGCAGTACTTC. It yields the protein CASSGDQYEQYF.

V gene TRBV5-4 combines with J gene TRBJ2-1; a weak D match, TRBD2 (7 bases). The CDR3 spans 14 residues. Trimming took 4 bases from V and 5 from J, leaving 13 bases between them. The germline CDR1 and CDR2 sequences are SGHNT and YYREEE (reference sequence). In DNA form, the CDR3 reads TGTGCCAGCAGCGGGGGGGCCACAAACAATGAGCAGTTCTTC. Its protein is CASSGGATNNEQFF.

The chain employs TRBV7-9 and TRBJ2-1, with D possibly being TRBD1 (6 bases). Germline V lookup: CDR1 SEHNR, CDR2 FQNEAQ (reference sequence). V dropped 0 bases and J dropped 7 bases, with 13 bases sitting between them. The CDR3 covers 15 residues. CDR3 amino acids: CASSLAQGKLNEQFF. CDR3 sequence (DNA): TGTGCCAGCAGCTTAGCACAGGGAAAACTAAATGAGCAGTTCTTC.

J is TRBJ2-2 and V is TRBV30; TRBD1 matches at 7 bases. The CDR3 has 14 residues. The V segment lost 5 bases and the J segment 3 bases; nucleotides outside the gene matches: 6. Germline CDR1 reads GTSNPN; CDR2 reads SVGIG (reference sequence). The CDR3 spells CAWATGVDTGELFF. CDR3 bases: TGTGCCTGGGCTACAGGGGTGGACACCGGGGAGCTGTTTTTT.

The V call is TRBV27, the J call TRBJ2-7; a possible D gene is TRBD1 (7 bases). The ends were cut back, 0 bases at V and 3 bases at J, with 9 bases in the middle. The CDR3 contains 14 residues. Germline loops: CDR1 MNHEY, CDR2 SMNVEV (reference sequence). CDR3 residues: CASSLSRGDYEQYF. In DNA form, the CDR3 reads TGTGCCAGCAGTTTATCCAGGGGGGACTACGAGCAGTACTTC.

This chain uses TRBV7-9 with TRBJ2-5; 10 bases fit TRBD2. The length of the CDR3 is 14 residues. The germline gives CDR1 SEHNR, CDR2 FQNEAQ (reference sequence). The trim removed 10 bases at V and 5 bases at J, leaving 10 bases unmatched. CDR3 coding DNA: TGTGCCAAGAGAATAGCGGGGGGCCGGGAGACCCAGTACTTC. Its protein product is CAKRIAGGRETQYF.

The rearrangement uses TRBV27 and TRBJ1-1, with D maybe TRBD1 (5 bases). The V gene lost 2 bases and the J gene lost 0 bases, with 13 bases spanning the gap. Germline CDR1 MNHEY, CDR2 SMNVEV (reference sequence). The CDR3 spans 16 residues. CDR3 in amino acids: CASSLGASGLNTEAFF. As DNA, the CDR3 is TGTGCCAGCAGTTTAGGGGCCTCAGGATTGAACACTGAAGCTTTCTTT.

V is TRBV4-1 and J is TRBJ1-1, with unresolved D. Trimming cost V 1 base and J 0 bases, with 6 bases left between them. The CDR3 sequence is 14 residues long. Germline CDR1 reads MGHRA; CDR2 reads YSYEKL. CDR3 coding DNA: TGCGCCAGCAGCCAAGCACAGTTGAACACTGAAGCTTTCTTT. It encodes CASSQAQLNTEAFF.

J is TRBJ1-3 and V is TRBV5-1; D remains ambiguous. CDR1 and CDR2 from the germline V gene are SGHRS and YFSETQ. The CDR3 is 15 residues long. The ends were cut back, 0 bases at V and 6 bases at J, with 13 bases in the middle. CDR3 protein: CASSLVGGYENTIYF. As DNA, the CDR3 is TGCGCCAGCAGCTTGGTTGGAGGGTACGAAAACACCATATATTTT.

The J gene is TRBJ2-7, the V gene TRBV10-3; perhaps D is TRBD1 or TRBD2 (5 bases each). V gave up 4 bases and J gave up 3 bases, with 10 bases separating them. The CDR3 runs 13 residues. Germline-derived CDR1 and CDR2 are ENHRY and SYGVKD. The CDR3 loop is CAISAGPLYEQYF. The CDR3 DNA sequence: TGTGCCATCAGTGCGGGGCCACTCTACGAGCAGTACTTC.

The rearrangement joins TRBV23-1 to TRBJ1-5, with D uncertain. TRBV23-1 is identified as an open reading frame with a role that is uncertain. CDR3 size: 15 residues. The V end lost 3 bases, the J end lost 8 bases, and 17 bases lay between the germline ends. CDR3 residues: CASSHPRGGLEPQHF. CDR3 in DNA: TGCGCCAGCAGTCACCCCCGAGGAGGCCTGGAGCCCCAGCATTTT.

V gene TRBV7-9 combines with J gene TRBJ1-1; maybe TRBD1 (6 bases). V was shortened by 5 bases and J by 10 bases, with 26 bases between the two germline ends. CDR1 is SEHNR and CDR2 is FQNEAQ in the germline V gene (reference sequence). The CDR3 contains 16 residues. CDR3 loop: CASSPNRAQGPPAAFF. The CDR3 DNA reads as TGTGCCAGCAGCCCCAACAGGGCTCAAGGGCCTCCTGCAGCTTTCTTT.

Remarks on this clone: The junction shows a germline mismatch at one end, possibly a read error. V gene TRBV7-9 combines with J gene TRBJ1-3; a possible D gene is TRBD1 (6 bases). This CDR3 spans 17 amino acids. Germline values: CDR1 SEHNR, CDR2 FQNEAQ (reference sequence). CDR3 sequence: CASRLGEAGESGNTIYF. CDR3 coding DNA: TGTGCCAGCAGATTAGGGGAGGCAGGGGAATCTGGAAACACCATATATTTT.

The V gene is TRBV21-1, the J gene TRBJ2-7; TRBD1, the D gene given by the table, was not confirmed from the DNA. TRBV21-1 is flagged as a pseudogene. This CDR3 is built from 14 residues. The chain's CDR3 is CASSRRDRAYEQYF. CDR3 DNA: TGTGCCAGCAGCAGACGGGACAGAGCCTACGAGCAGTACTTC.

This clone was seen a single time. This chain joins TRBV5-1 and TRBJ2-7; D ambiguous. Between the trimmed V and J ends, which lost 0 bases and 0 bases, there was a span of 7 bases. Germline V lookup: CDR1 SGHRS, CDR2 YFSETQ. The CDR3 extends over 14 amino acids. The CDR3 DNA is TGCGCCAGCAGCTTGGAACAGACCTCCTACGAGCAGTACTTC. Translation: CASSLEQTSYEQYF.

This chain joins TRBV5-5 and TRBJ1-5; D perhaps matches TRBD1 (5 bases). The germline CDR1 and CDR2 sequences are SGHKS and YYEKEE (reference sequence). Trimming stripped 6 bases from V and 0 bases from J, with 13 bases between. This CDR3 has 15 residues. CDR3 amino acids: CASTNFGGSNQPQHF. The DNA of the CDR3 is TGTGCCAGCACCAATTTTGGGGGTAGCAATCAGCCCCAGCATTTT.

This clone was seen only a few times. The CDR3 reads CASSERDRGGPLHF. The CDR3 DNA sequence: TGCGCCAGCAGTGAACGGGACAGGGGAGGACCCCTCCACTTT. The chain recombines TRBV10-2 with TRBJ1-6, with 10 bases lining up with TRBD1. Germline trimming cut 3 bases from V and 12 bases from J; bases unmatched to any gene: 5. Germline V gene data show CDR1 as WSHSY and CDR2 as SAAADI. This CDR3 contains 14 residues.

This sequence joins TRBV27 and TRBJ2-2; D may be TRBD1 (6 bases). Trimming took off 5 bases at V and 6 bases at J, with 13 bases between the two ends. The germline CDR1 and CDR2 sequences are MNHEY and SMNVEV (reference sequence). There are 14 residues in the CDR3. The CDR3, as DNA: TGTGCCAGCAGTCCGGGACATCATCCCGGGGAGCTGTTTTTT. Encoded protein: CASSPGHHPGELFF.